This T cell receptor (beta chain) was found in a study of patients and donors after allogeneic stem cell transplantation. MiXCR, applied by TCRdb to the RT-PCR reads, yields one record per CDR3 protein. The sample has about 110,000 distinct CDR3 sequences, over 30% seen once. This CDR3 has 13 amino acids. Germline CDR1 and CDR2: SEHNR and FQNEAQ (reference sequence). The V and J ends lost 5 bases and 1 base, in that order; junction bases with no gene match: 0. This sequence originates from a human donor who was either an allogeneic HSCT recipient or a stem cell or donor lymphocyte infusion donor (not recorded which). It is not recorded whose cells these are; they may come from a transplant donor. The chain links TRBV7-9 to TRBJ1-1; 8 nucleotides line up with TRBD1. Sequenced material: blood, either unsorted or a sorted T cell fraction (not recorded which). The CDR3 DNA follows: TGTGCCAGCAGCCAGGGGGCGAACACTGAAGCTTTCTTT. Protein: CASSQGANTEAFF.